Each of the 11 T cell receptor beta chains below was sequenced from the same sample in a study of blood T cell repertoires in COVID-19. Libraries were prepared by immunoSEQ multiplex PCR; TCRdb keeps only in-frame clonotypes and omits some of them. The sample lists about 210,000 clones, less than 90% seen once, with roughly a tenth in the top ten. Source material: peripheral blood. Receptors were obtained from a woman of 80 years or more with COVID-19, enrolled during active disease.

The chain employs TRBV28 and TRBJ1-3; 10 bases line up with TRBD1. V trimming: 8 bases; J trimming: 2 bases; junction bases outside the gene matches: 3. The CDR3 loop spans 14 amino acids. Germline V gives CDR1 MDHEN, CDR2 SYDVKM. The CDR3 is CASGQGVPGNTIYF. DNA for the CDR3: TGTGCCAGCGGACAGGGGGTCCCTGGAAACACCATATATTTT.

The rearrangement links TRBV7-2 to TRBJ2-5; D might be TRBD1 (6 bases). Germline V gene lookup returns CDR1 SGHTA and CDR2 FQGNSA. The V end lost 0 bases, the J end lost 4 bases, and 15 bases lay between the germline ends. The CDR3 consists of 16 residues. For the CDR3, the DNA is TGTGCCAGCAGCTTAGCGAGCAGGGGTAGGGCAGAGACCCAGTACTTC. Translation: CASSLASRGRAETQYF.

V usage is TRBV24-1 and J usage is TRBJ2-5, with D possibly being TRBD2 (6 bases). Germline CDR1 is KGHDR and CDR2 is SFDVKD. The V and J ends lost 4 bases and 1 base respectively, with 12 bases between them. CDR3 size: 15 residues. The CDR3 is CATSEYGGFQETQYF. Here the CDR3 DNA reads TGTGCCACCAGTGAATATGGGGGGTTCCAAGAGACCCAGTACTTC.

The chain uses TRBV6-6 and TRBJ1-2; 9 nucleotides agree with TRBD1. Germline V gene data show CDR1 as MNHNY and CDR2 as SVGAGI (reference sequence). This CDR3 comprises 16 residues. V was pared by 7 bases and J by 6 bases, with 15 bases of the junction left unmatched. This CDR3 reads CASTPGGTGREDGYTF. In nucleotides, the CDR3 is TGTGCCAGCACCCCCGGGGGGACAGGGCGGGAGGATGGCTACACCTTC.

The CDR3 protein is CASSLASQNTEAFF. CDR3 sequence (DNA): TGTGCCAGCAGTTTAGCGTCCCAGAACACTGAAGCTTTCTTT. The V and J genes are TRBV6-5 and TRBJ1-1; D unclear. The CDR3 length is 14 residues. V dropped 4 bases and J dropped 1 base, with 10 bases sitting between them. The V gene's germline CDR1 is MNHEY and CDR2 SVGAGI.

This clone has just a few counts. The chain carries TRBV28 and TRBJ1-2; 11 bases are a match to TRBD1. This CDR3 has 17 amino acids. With 5 bases clipped from V and 6 bases from J, the junction kept 14 bases outside the gene matches. CDR1 MDHEN and CDR2 SYDVKM come from the germline V gene. CDR3 sequence (DNA): TGTGCCAGCAGTATAAGTAGGACAGGGGGCTTTTCTGATGGCTACACCTTC. Protein sequence: CASSISRTGGFSDGYTF.

The CDR3, as DNA: TGCGCCAGCAGCTTGGTAGGGGCCGGTTCTGGAAACACCATATATTTT. Its protein is CASSLVGAGSGNTIYF. This chain uses TRBV5-1 with TRBJ1-3; D is possibly TRBD1 (5 bases). V was trimmed by 0 bases and J by 1 base, leaving 11 bases between them. The V gene's germline CDR1 is SGHRS and CDR2 YFSETQ. The CDR3 extends over 16 amino acids.

The chain is built from TRBV29-1 and TRBJ1-1; no clear D. V gave up 7 bases and J gave up 4 bases, with 19 bases separating them. The germline V gene has CDR1 SQVTM and CDR2 ANQGSEA. CDR3 length equals 14 residues. The CDR3 protein is CSAQRELRGTEAFF. The CDR3 DNA reads TGCAGCGCCCAGCGGGAGCTTCGCGGCACTGAAGCTTTCTTT.

V is TRBV19 and J is TRBJ1-5; 9 bases agree with TRBD1. V shed 4 bases, J shed 2 bases, and the junction held 9 bases outside the gene matches. This CDR3 region has 17 residues. Germline values: CDR1 LNHDA, CDR2 SQIVND (reference sequence). CDR3 amino acids: CASSRRQGVVGNQPQHF. For the CDR3, the DNA is TGTGCCAGTAGTAGGCGACAGGGGGTGGTGGGCAATCAGCCCCAGCATTTT.

The rearrangement links TRBV7-9 to TRBJ2-7; D gene uncertain. The CDR3 loop spans 13 amino acids. The ends were cut back, 3 bases at V and 5 bases at J, with 11 bases in the middle. Germline CDR1 reads SEHNR; CDR2 reads FQNEAQ (reference sequence). This chain's CDR3 is CASSFNRVDEQYF. The CDR3 nucleotides read TGTGCCAGCAGCTTTAATCGGGTCGACGAGCAGTACTTC. The variable domain in full, with the rest retrieved from reference TRBV7-9 and TRBJ2-7, is DTGVSQNPRHKITKRGQNVTFRCDPISEHNRLYWYRQTLGQGPEFLTYFQNEAQLEKSRLLSDRFSAERPKGSFSTLEIQRTEQGDSAMYLCASSFNRVDEQYFGPGTRLTVT.

The chain links TRBV19 to TRBJ2-3, with TRBD1 as a possible D gene (5 bases). CDR1 is LNHDA, CDR2 SQIVND, per germline (reference sequence). This CDR3 contains 16 residues. The V end lost 3 bases, the J end lost 0 bases, and 13 bases lay between the germline ends. CDR3 in DNA: TGTGCCAGTAGTATTGAGCAGGGAACTAGCACAGATACGCAGTATTTT. This encodes CASSIEQGTSTDTQYF.